The clone carrying this TCR beta chain has a count of ten or more. What it binds is not known. The data are from a study of response to subunit inactivated influenza vaccine. TCRdb used MiXCR to reprocess the RT-PCR reads, holding one entry per CDR3 protein. The data show more than 600,000 distinct CDR3 sequences, approximately 17% seen once. Overall study findings and caveats: The authors put forward the suggestion that each seasonal influenza vaccination may bring in only a limited number of new T cells.

The germline V and J ends were trimmed by 5 bases and 3 bases, with 16 bases remaining between them. Germline lookup yields CDR1 SGHTA and CDR2 FQGNSA. The CDR3 contains 15 residues. The rearrangement joins TRBV7-2 to TRBJ1-2; the D is unclear. This clonotype was sampled from a man aged 50-59 years who received an inactivated influenza vaccine. Here the sequenced sample was PBMCs from blood, taken approximately 5 days after vaccination. The CDR3 nucleotides read TGTGCCAGCAGCGCCCCAAGGTTGCTCTACTATGGCTACACCTTC. It yields the protein CASSAPRLLYYGYTF.